The clone carrying this T cell receptor (beta chain) was seen at least ten times. Its specificity is unknown. These data come from a study of T cells in Graves' hyperthyroidism and ophthalmopathy. The study's findings and limits: The model anticipated ophthalmopathy a median 6.5 months pre-onset.

RNA transcripts gave rise to amplified TCR beta CDR3 regions. When the TCR CDR3 underwent first-round RT-PCR, the HTBI primer set was used. TCRdb recomputed calls from the multiplex PCR reads with MiXCR, one row per CDR3 protein. The data hold about 350,000 distinct CDR3 sequences, with around 13% observed a single time. Sequencing was carried out using blood. The clonotype was recovered from a woman in her thirties with Graves' hyperthyroidism.

CDR3 in amino acids: CATSGGLTSTDTQYF. The CDR3 nucleotides are TGTGCCACATCCGGGGGACTCACTAGCACAGATACGCAGTATTTT. The genes are TRBV3-1 and TRBJ2-3, with a tentative D call TRBD2 (6 bases). CDR3 length: 15 residues. Germline V lookup: CDR1 LGHDT, CDR2 YNNKEL (reference sequence). V lost 10 bases and J lost 0, with 17 bases in between.